The clone carrying this T cell receptor beta chain showed up many times. The antigen is undetermined. The junction departs from the called germline gene at one end, perhaps through a read error. This specimen comes from a study of response to subunit inactivated influenza vaccine. Study observations and caveats: After each seasonal influenza vaccination, few new T cells are recruited, the authors suggested.

Using its own MiXCR run on the RT-PCR reads, TCRdb lists one record per CDR3 protein. The sample includes approximately 530,000 distinct CDR3 sequences, 10% to 15% of them seen just once. The receptor was isolated from a man aged 45-65 years who received an inactivated influenza vaccine. The sample in question was PBMCs from blood, obtained roughly 48 days after vaccination.

The CDR3 sequence: CASSLTGTSYEQYF. CDR3 nucleotide sequence: TGTGCCAGCAGTCTGACAGGCACCTCCTACGAGCAGTACTTC. The rearrangement uses TRBV5-1 and TRBJ2-7, with D possibly matching TRBD1 (6 bases). Germline V CDR1 and CDR2: SGHRS, YFSETQ. The CDR3 length is 14 residues.